The T cell receptor beta chain described here comes from a study of blood T cell repertoires in COVID-19. Study summary: Whether acute or convalescent, the COVID-19 samples came from the United States, Italy and Spain. Sources were T cells, B-cell-depleted T cells, or PBMCs; the material itself was cDNA or gDNA.

CDR3 length: 12 residues. Germline V gene lookup returns CDR1 SGHTA and CDR2 FQGNSA. Trimming took off 4 bases at V and 5 bases at J, with 8 bases between the two ends. Original processing methods: By means of reference gene primer amplification, nucleated cell counts were estimated. Libraries were prepared by immunoSEQ multiplex PCR; TCRdb keeps only in-frame clonotypes and omits some of them. V and J calls and clone size are as listed in that table; D and trimming were resolved from the DNA. This table has a few hundred thousand clones, about 86% appearing once. This chain links TRBV7-2 with TRBJ2-5; D is perhaps TRBD2 (5 bases). The sequenced sample was peripheral blood. The source is a man aged 60 to 75 with acute or convalescent COVID-19. The CDR3 is CASSWELETQYF. CDR3 coding DNA: TGTGCCAGCAGCTGGGAGCTCGAGACCCAGTACTTC. Supplemented by reference TRBV7-2 and TRBJ2-5, the full variable domain reads GAGVSQSPSNKVTEKGKDVELRCDPISGHTALYWYRQSLGQGLEFLIYFQGNSAPDKSGLPSDRFSAERTGGSVSTLTIQRTQQEDSAVYLCASSWELETQYFGPGTRLLVL.